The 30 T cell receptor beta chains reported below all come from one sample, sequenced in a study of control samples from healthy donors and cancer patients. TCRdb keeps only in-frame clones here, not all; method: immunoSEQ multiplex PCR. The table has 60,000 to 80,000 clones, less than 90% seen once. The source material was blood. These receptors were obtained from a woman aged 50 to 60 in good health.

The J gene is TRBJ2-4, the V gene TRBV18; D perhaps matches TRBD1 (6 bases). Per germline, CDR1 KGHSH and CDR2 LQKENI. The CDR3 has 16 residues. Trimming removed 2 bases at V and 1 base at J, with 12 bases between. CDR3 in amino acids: CASSPGTYGAKNIQYF. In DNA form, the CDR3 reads TGTGCCAGCTCACCAGGGACATATGGTGCCAAAAACATTCAGTACTTC.

The CDR3 DNA follows: TGTGCCATCGGGGGCGGCCCCCAGCATTTT. Translation gives CAIGGGPQHF. The rearrangement uses TRBV28 and TRBJ1-5, with D possibly being TRBD1 (6 bases). The germline CDR1 and CDR2 sequences are MDHEN and SYDVKM. Trimming left V 10 bases short and J 10 bases short, with 11 bases between. This CDR3 contains 10 residues.

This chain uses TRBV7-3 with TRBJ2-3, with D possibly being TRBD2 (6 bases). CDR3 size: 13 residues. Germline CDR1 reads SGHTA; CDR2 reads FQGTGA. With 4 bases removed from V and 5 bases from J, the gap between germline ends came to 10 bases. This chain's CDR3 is CASSSGLRDTQYF. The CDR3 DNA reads TGTGCCAGCAGCTCGGGACTTCGAGATACGCAGTATTTT.

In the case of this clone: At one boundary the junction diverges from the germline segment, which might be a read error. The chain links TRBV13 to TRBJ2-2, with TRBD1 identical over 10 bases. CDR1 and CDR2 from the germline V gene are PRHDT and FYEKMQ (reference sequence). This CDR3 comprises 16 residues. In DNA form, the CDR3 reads TGTGCCAGCAGCCTAGGACAGGGGGTGAACACCGGGGAGCTGTTTTTT. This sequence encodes CASSLGQGVNTGELFF.

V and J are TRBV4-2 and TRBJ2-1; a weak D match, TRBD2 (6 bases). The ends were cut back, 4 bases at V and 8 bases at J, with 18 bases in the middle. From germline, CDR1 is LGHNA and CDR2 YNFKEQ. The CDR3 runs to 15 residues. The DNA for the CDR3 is TGTGCCAGCAGCCCGCACACCCGGGACTCCCATGAGCAGTTCTTC. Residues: CASSPHTRDSHEQFF.

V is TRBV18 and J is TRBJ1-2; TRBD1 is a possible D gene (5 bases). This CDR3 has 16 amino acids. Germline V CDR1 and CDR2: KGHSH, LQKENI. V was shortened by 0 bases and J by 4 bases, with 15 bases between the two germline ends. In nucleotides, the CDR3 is TGTGCCAGCTCACCACCCTCTGAGGGGATTAGCTATGGCTACACCTTC. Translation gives CASSPPSEGISYGYTF.

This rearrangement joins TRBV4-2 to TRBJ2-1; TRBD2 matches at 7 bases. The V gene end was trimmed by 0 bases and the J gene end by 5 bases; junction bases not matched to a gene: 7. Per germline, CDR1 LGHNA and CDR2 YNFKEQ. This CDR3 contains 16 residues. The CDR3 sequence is CASSQDQSGMDNEQFF. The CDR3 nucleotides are TGTGCCAGCAGCCAAGATCAAAGCGGGATGGACAATGAGCAGTTCTTC.

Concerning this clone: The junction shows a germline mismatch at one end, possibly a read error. Written as DNA, the CDR3 is TGTGCCAGCAGCCAAGATGCATCAAACACCGGGGAGCTGCTTTTT. Translating gives CASSQDASNTGELLF. J is TRBJ2-2 and V is TRBV3-1 (or the pseudogene TRBV3-2), with a weak D call TRBD2 (5 bases). The CDR3 consists of 15 residues. Germline V gene lookup returns CDR1 LGHDT and CDR2 YNNKEL (reference sequence).

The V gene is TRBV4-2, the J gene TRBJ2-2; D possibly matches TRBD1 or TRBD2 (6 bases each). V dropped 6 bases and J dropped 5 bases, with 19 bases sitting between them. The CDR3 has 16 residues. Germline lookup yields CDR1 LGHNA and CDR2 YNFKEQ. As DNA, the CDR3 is TGTGCCAGCAGTGCTGAGGGGGGATGGTGGACCGGGGAGCTGTTTTTT. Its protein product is CASSAEGGWWTGELFF.

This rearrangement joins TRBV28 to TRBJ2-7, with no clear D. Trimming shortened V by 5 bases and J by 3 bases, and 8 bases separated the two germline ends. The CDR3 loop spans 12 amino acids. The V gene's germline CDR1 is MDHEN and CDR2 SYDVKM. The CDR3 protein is CASSPRNYEQYF. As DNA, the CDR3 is TGTGCCAGCAGTCCCCGCAACTACGAGCAGTACTTC.

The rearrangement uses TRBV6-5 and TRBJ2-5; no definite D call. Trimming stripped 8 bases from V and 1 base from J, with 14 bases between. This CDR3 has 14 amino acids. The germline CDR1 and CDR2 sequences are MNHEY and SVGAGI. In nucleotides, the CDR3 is TGTGCCAGCCGGCGACGGGCGTCCCAAGAGACCCAGTACTTC. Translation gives CASRRRASQETQYF.

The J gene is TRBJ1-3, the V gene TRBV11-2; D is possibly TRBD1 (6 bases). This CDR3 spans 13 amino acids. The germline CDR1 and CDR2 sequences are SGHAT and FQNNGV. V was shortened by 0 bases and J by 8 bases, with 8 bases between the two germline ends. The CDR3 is CASSLERGDTIYF. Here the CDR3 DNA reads TGTGCCAGCAGCTTAGAAAGGGGGGACACCATATATTTT.

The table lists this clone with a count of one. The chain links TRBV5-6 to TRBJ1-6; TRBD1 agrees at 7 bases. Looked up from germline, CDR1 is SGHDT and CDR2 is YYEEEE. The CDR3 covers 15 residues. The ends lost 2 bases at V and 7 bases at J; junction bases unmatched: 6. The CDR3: CASSFSDRVNSPLHF. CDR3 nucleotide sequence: TGTGCCAGCAGCTTCTCAGACAGGGTGAATTCACCCCTCCACTTT.

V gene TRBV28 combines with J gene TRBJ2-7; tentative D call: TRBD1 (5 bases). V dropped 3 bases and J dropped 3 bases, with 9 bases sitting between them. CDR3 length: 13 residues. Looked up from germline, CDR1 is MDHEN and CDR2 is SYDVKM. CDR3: CASSFPGFYEQYF. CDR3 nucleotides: TGTGCCAGCAGTTTTCCAGGGTTCTACGAGCAGTACTTC.

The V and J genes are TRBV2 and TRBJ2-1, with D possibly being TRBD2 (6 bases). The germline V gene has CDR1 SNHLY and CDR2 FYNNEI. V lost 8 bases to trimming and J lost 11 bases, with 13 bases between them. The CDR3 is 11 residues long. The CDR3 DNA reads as TGTGCCAGCGCAACGGGAGAGAAGCAGTTCTTC. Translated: CASATGEKQFF.

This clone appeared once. CDR3 amino acids: CASSLAESEAFF. In DNA form, the CDR3 reads TGTGCCAGCAGCTTAGCGGAGTCTGAAGCTTTCTTT. The chain is built from TRBV13 and TRBJ1-1; D not resolved. Germline V gene data show CDR1 as PRHDT and CDR2 as FYEKMQ (reference sequence). Trimming removed 1 base from V and 6 bases from J, with 6 bases in between. The CDR3 runs 12 residues.

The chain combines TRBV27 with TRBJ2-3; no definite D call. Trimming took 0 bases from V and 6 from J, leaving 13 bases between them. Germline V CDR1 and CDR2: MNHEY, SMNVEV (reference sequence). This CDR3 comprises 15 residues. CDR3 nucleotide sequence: TGTGCCAGCAGTTTATCGATGGGAAGGTCTGATACGCAGTATTTT. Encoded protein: CASSLSMGRSDTQYF.

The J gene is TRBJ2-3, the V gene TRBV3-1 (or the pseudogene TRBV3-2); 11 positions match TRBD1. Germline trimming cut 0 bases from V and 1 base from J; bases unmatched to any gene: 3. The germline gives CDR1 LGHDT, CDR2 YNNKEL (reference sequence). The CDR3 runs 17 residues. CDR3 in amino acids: CASSQDGTGGRTDTQYF. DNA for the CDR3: TGTGCCAGCAGCCAAGATGGGACAGGGGGTCGCACAGATACGCAGTATTTT.

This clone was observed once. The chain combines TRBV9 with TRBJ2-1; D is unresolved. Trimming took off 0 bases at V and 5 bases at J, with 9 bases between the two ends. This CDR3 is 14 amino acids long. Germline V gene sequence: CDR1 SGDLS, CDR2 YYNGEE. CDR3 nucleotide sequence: TGTGCCAGCAGCGTAGTCCCCGAAAACAATGAGCAGTTCTTC. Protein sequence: CASSVVPENNEQFF.

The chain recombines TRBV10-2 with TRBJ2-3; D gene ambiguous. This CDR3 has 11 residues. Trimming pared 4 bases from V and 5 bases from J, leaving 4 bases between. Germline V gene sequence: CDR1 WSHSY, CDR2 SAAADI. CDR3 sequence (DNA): TGCGCCAGCAGTGCTCAAGATACGCAGTATTTT. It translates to CASSAQDTQYF.

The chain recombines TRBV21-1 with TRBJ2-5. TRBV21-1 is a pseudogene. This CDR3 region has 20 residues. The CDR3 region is CASSKAEGCSRLCWVETQYF. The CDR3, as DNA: TGTGCCAGCAGCAAAGCAGAGGGGTGTAGTCGCCTTTGTTGGGTGGAGACCCAGTACTTC.

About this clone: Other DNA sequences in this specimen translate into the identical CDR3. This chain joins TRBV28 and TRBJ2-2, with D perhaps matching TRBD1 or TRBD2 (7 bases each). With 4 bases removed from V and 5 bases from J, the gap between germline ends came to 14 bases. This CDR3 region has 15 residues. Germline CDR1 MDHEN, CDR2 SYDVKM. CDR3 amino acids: CASSSSGGGTGELFF. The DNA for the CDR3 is TGTGCCAGCAGTTCCTCAGGGGGGGGGACCGGGGAGCTGTTTTTT.

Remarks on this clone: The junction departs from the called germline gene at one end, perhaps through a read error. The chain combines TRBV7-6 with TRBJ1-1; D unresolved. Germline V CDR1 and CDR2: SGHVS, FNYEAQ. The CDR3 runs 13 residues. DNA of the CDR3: TGTGCCAGCAGCAAAGCAGAGAACACTGAGGCTTTCTTT. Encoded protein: CASSKAENTEAFF.

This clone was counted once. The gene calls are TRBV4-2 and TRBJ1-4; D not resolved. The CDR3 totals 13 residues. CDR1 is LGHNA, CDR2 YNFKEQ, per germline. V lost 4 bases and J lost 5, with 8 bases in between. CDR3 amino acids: CASSPHPNEKLFF. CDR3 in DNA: TGTGCCAGCAGCCCTCACCCCAATGAAAAACTGTTTTTT.

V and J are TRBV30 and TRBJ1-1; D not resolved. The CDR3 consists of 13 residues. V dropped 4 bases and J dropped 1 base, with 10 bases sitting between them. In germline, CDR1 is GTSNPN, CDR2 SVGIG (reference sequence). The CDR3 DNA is TGTGCCTGGACATATTCACAGAACACTGAAGCTTTCTTT. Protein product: CAWTYSQNTEAFF.

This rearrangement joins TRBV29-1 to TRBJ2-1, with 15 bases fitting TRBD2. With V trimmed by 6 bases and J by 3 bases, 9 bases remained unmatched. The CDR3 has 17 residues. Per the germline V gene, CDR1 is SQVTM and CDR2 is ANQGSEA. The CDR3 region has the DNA TGCAGCGTCGCGGGACTAGCGGGAGGAGGAGGCTACAATGAGCAGTTCTTC. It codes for CSVAGLAGGGGYNEQFF.

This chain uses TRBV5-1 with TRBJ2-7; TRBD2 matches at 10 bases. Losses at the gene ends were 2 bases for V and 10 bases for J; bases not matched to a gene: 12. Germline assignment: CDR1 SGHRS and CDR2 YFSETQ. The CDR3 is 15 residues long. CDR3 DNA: TGCGCCAGCAGCTTCCTAGCGGGAGAGCTCTCTACCCAGTACTTC. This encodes CASSFLAGELSTQYF. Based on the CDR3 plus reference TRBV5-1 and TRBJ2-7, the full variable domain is KAGVTQTPRYLIKTRGQQVTLSCSPISGHRSVSWYQQTPGQGLQFLFEYFSETQRNKGNFPGRFSGRQFSNSRSEMNVSTLELGDSALYLCASSFLAGELSTQYFGPGTRLTVT.

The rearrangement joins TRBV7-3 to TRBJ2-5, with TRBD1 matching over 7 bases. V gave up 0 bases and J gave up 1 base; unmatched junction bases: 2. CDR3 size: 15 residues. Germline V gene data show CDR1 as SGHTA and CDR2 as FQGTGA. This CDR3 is CASSLTGQAQETQYF. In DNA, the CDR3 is TGTGCCAGCAGCTTAACCGGACAGGCCCAAGAGACCCAGTACTTC.

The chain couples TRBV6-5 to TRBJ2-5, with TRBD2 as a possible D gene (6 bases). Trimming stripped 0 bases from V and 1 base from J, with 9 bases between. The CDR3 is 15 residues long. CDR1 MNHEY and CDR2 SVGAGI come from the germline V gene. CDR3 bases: TGTGCCAGCAGTTACTCGGGACTGCTCCAAGAGACCCAGTACTTC. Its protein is CASSYSGLLQETQYF.

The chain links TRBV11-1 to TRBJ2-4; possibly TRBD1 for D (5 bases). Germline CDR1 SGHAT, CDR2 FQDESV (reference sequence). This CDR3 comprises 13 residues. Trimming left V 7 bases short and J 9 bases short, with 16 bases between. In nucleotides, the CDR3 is TGTGCCAGCACCGCGACAGATTGGGGCATTCAGTACTTC. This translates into CASTATDWGIQYF.